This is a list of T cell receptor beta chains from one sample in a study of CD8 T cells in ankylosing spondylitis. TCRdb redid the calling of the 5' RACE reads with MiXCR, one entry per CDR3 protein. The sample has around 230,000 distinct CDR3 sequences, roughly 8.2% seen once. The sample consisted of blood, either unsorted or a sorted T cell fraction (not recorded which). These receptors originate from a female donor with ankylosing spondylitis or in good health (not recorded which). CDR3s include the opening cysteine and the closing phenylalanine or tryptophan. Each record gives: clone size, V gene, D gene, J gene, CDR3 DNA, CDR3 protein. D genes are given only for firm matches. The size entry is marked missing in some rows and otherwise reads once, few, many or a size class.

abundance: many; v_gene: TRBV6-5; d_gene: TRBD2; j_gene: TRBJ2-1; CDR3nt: TGTGCCAGCAGTTCGCGAGGAATAGCGGGAGGCGGGTACAATGAGCAGTTCTTC; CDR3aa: CASSSRGIAGGGYNEQFF
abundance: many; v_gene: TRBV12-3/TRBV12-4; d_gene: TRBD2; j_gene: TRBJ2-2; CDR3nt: TGTGCCAGCAGTTTAGCGGCGCTAGCGGGAGGGCCCACCGGGGAGCTGTTTTTT; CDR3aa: CASSLAALAGGPTGELFF
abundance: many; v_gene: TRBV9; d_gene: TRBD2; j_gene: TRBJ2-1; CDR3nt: TGTGCCAGCAGCGTAGGGCTAGCGGGCTACAATGAGCAGTTCTTC; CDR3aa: CASSVGLAGYNEQFF
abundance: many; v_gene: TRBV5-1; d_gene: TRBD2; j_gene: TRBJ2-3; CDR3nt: TGCGCCAGCAGCTCAGGGACAAGGGTTCCTAGTCGGCGGGAGGGCCCTCCCGGAGATACGCAGTATTTT; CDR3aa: CASSSGTRVPSRREGPPGDTQYF
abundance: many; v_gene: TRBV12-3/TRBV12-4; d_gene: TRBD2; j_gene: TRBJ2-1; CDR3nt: TGTGCCAGCAGCTGGGGACTAGCGGCCAATGAGCAGTTCTTC; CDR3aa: CASSWGLAANEQFF
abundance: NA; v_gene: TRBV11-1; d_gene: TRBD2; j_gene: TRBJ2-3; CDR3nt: TGTGCCAGCAGCTTAACCGGCTCCGGGACTAGCGCGCGCACAGATACGCAGTATTTT; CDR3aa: CASSLTGSGTSARTDTQYF
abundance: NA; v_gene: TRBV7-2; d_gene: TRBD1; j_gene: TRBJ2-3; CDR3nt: TGTGCCAGCAGCTTAGCGGGACAGAGCACAGATACGCAGTATTTT; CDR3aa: CASSLAGQSTDTQYF
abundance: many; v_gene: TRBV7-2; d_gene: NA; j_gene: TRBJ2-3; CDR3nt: TGTGCCAGCAGCTTAGGTGGGAAGGGGAGCACAGATACGCAGTATTTT; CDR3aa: CASSLGGKGSTDTQYF
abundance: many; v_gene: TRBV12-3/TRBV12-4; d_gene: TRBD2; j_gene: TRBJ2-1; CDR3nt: TGTGCCAGCAGTCCACAGGGACTAGCAAACAATGAGCAGTTCTTC; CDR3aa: CASSPQGLANNEQFF
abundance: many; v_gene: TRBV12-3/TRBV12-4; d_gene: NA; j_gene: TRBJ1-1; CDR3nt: TGTGCCAGCAGTTTAGCCCTCGGGGGAGGGACTGAAGCTTTCTTT; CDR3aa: CASSLALGGGTEAFF
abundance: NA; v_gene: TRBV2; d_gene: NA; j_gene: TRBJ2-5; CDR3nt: TGTGCCAGCGGTGGAGAAGAGACCCAGTACTTC; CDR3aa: CASGGEETQYF
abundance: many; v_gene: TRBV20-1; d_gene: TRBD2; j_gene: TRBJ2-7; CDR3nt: TGCAGTGCTAAAGAGACCGGGACTAGCGGGAGTCGCGAGCAGTACTTC; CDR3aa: CSAKETGTSGSREQYF
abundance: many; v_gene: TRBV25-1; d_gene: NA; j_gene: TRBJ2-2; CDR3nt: TGTGCCAGCAGTGAAGGCGGAAAGCGGAACACCGGGGAGCTGTTTTTT; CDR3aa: CASSEGGKRNTGELFF
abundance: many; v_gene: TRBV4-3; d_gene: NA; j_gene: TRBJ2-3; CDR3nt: TGCGCCAGCAGCCAGGGCCGGGGCGATACGCAGTATTTT; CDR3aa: CASSQGRGDTQYF
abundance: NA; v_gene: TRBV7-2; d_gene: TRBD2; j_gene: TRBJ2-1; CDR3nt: TGTGCCAGCAGCTCCTTTGGGACTAGCGGGAGGAGGGAGCAGTTCTTC; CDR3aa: CASSSFGTSGRREQFF
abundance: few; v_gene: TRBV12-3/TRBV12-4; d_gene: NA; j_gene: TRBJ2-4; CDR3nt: TGTGCCAGCAGTTTACAGGGGCTGGGGACAAACATTCAGTACTTC; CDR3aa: CASSLQGLGTNIQYF
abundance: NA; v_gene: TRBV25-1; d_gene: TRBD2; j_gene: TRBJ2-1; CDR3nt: TGTGCCAGCAGTGAATTCGGGACTAGGAAGGGAGGTGAGCAGTTCTTC; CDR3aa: CASSEFGTRKGGEQFF
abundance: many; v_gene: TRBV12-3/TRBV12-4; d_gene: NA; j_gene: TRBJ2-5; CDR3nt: TGTGCCAGCAGTTTAGCATCAGCGGCAAAAGAGACCCAGTACTTC; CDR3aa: CASSLASAAKETQYF
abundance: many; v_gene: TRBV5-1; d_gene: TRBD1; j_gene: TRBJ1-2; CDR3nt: TGCGCCAGCAGCTTGGAAGGGGGCAGATTTGGCTACACCTTC; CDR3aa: CASSLEGGRFGYTF
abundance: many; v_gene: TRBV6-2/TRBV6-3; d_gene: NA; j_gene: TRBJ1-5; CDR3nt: TGTGCCAGCATGGGCAGGTCCTATCAGCCCCAGCATTTT; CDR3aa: CASMGRSYQPQHF
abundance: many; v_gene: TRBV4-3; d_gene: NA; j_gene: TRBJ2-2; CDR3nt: TGCGCCAGCCGGGACTTCACCACCGGGGAGCTGTTTTTT; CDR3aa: CASRDFTTGELFF
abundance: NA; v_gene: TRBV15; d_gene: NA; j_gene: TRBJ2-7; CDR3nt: TGTGCCACCAGGCGGATTGGGGACGAGCAGTACTTC; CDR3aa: CATRRIGDEQYF
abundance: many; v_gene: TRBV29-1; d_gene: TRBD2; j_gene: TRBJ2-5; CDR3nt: TGCAGCGTTGAAGATACTTCCGGGAGGCCCCAAGAGACCCAGTACTTC; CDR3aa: CSVEDTSGRPQETQYF
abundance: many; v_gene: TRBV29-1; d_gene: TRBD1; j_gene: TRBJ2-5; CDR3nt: TGCAGCGCTGAGGACAGGCGGGAGACCCAGTACTTC; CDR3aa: CSAEDRRETQYF
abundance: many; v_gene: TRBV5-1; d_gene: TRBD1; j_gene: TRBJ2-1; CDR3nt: TGCGCCAGCAGTCCGGGACAGGGCCGCAATGAGCAGTTCTTC; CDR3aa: CASSPGQGRNEQFF
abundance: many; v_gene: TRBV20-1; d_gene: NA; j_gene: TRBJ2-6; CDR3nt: TGCAGTGCTAGAGATCGAAGCTCTGGGGCCAACGTCCTGACTTTC; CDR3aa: CSARDRSSGANVLTF
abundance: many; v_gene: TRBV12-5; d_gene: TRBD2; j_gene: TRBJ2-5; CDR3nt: TGTGCTAGTGGTTTGCCCACGGGACTAGCGGGAGATGAGACCCAGTACTTC; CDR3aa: CASGLPTGLAGDETQYF
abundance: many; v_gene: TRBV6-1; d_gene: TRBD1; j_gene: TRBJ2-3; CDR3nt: TGTGCCAGCAGGGGGACAGGGCGTTACACAGATACGCAGTATTTT; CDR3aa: CASRGTGRYTDTQYF
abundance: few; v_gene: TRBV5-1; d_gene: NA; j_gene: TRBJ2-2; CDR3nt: TGCGCCAGCAGCCCCAGACAGGCTAACACCGGGGAGCTGTTTTTT; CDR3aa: CASSPRQANTGELFF
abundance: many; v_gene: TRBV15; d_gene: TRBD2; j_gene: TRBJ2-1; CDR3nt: TGTGCCACTGCCCTAGCGGGGAGAGAGCAGTTCTTC; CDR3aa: CATALAGREQFF
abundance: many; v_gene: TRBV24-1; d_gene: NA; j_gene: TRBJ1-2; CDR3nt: TGTGCCACCAGTGATCCGACAGTCGCTAACTATGGCTACACCTTC; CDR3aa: CATSDPTVANYGYTF
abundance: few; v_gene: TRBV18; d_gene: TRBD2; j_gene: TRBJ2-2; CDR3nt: TGTGCCAGCTCGCCTTTGTGGGGAACGCGGGAGGACTACTTTACCGGGGAGCTGTTTTTT; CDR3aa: CASSPLWGTREDYFTGELFF
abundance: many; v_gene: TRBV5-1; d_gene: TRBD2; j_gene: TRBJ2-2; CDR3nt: TGCGCCAGCAGCTTGGCAACTAGCGGGAACACCGGGGAGCTGTTTTTT; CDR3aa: CASSLATSGNTGELFF
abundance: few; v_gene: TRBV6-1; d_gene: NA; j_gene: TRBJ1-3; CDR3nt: TGTGCCAGCAGTCCCACACCACCTGGAAACACCATATATTTT; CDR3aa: CASSPTPPGNTIYF